Listed here is a single T cell receptor beta chain. Primers: 60 Vbeta forward and 13 Jbeta reverse. Some clones are missing from TCRdb's copy, which holds only in-frame ones; the method was immunoSEQ multiplex PCR. The sample totals around 200,000 clones. This sample is drawn from a study of cytomegalovirus exposure and HLA in healthy donors. The CDR3 runs 14 residues. Looked up from germline, CDR1 is SGHTA and CDR2 is FQGNSA. V lost 5 bases to trimming and J lost 3 bases; unmatched junction nucleotides: 3. The TCR sequence derives from a girl aged 2-10 years in good health and CMV-seropositive. What was sequenced was PBMCs. V gene TRBV7-2 combines with J gene TRBJ1-2, with TRBD1 matching 10 bases. CDR3: CASSPGQGDYGYTF. DNA for the CDR3: TGTGCCAGCAGCCCCGGACAGGGGGACTATGGCTACACCTTC.